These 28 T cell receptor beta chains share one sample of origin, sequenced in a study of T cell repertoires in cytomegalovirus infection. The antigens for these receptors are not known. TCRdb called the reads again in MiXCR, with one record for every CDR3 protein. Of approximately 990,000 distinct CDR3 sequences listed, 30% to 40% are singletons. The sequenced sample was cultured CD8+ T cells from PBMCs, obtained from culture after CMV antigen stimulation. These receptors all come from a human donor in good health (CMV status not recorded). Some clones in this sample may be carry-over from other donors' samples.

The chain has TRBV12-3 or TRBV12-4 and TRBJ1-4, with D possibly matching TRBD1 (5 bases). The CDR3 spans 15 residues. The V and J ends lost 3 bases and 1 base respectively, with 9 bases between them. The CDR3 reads CASSFKTVTNEKLFF. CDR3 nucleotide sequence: TGTGCCAGCAGTTTCAAGACAGTAACTAATGAAAAACTGTTTTTT.

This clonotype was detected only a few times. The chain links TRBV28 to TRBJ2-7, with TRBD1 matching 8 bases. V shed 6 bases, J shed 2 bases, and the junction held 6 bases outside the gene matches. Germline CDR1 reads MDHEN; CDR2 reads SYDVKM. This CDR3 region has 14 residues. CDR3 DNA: TGTGCCAGCAGCGGGACAGGTAGTCCCTACGAGCAGTACGTC. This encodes CASSGTGSPYEQYV.

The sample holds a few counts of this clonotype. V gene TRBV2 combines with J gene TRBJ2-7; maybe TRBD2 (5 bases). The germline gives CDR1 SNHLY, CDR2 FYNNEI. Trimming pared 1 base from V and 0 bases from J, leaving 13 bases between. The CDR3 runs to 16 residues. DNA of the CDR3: TGTGCCAGCAGTGAAGAACTAGGGCCGCGCTCCTACGAGCAGTACGTC. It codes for CASSEELGPRSYEQYV.

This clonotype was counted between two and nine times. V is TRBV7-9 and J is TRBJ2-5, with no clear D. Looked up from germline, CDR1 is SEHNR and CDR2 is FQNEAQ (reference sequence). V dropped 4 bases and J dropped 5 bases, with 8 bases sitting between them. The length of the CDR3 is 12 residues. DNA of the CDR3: TGTGCCAGCAGCTATATCGACGAGACCCAGTACTTC. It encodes CASSYIDETQYF.

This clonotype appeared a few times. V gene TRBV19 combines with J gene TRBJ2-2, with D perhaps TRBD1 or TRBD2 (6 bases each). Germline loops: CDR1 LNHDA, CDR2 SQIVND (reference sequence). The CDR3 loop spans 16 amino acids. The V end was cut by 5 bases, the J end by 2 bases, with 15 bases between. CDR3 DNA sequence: TGTGCCAGTAGTTGGAAGGGGGGTGATAACACCGGGGAGCTGTTTTTT. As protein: CASSWKGGDNTGELFF.

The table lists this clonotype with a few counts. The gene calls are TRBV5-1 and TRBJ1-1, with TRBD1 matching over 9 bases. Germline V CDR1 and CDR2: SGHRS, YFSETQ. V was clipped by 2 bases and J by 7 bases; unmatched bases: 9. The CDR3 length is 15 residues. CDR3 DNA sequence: TGCGCCAGCAGCTTAGGGACAGGGACCCACATTGAAGCTTTCTTT. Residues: CASSLGTGTHIEAFF. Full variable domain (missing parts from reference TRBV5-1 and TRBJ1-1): KAGVTQTPRYLIKTRGQQVTLSCSPISGHRSVSWYQQTPGQGLQFLFEYFSETQRNKGNFPGRFSGRQFSNSRSEMNVSTLELGDSALYLCASSLGTGTHIEAFFGQGTRLTVV.

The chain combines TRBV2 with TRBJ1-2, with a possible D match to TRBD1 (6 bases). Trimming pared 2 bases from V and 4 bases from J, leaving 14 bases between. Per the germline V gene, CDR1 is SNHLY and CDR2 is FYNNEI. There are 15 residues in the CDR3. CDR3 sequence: CASSERLGRGYGYTF. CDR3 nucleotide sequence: TGTGCCAGCAGTGAAAGATTGGGCAGGGGCTATGGCTACACCTTC.

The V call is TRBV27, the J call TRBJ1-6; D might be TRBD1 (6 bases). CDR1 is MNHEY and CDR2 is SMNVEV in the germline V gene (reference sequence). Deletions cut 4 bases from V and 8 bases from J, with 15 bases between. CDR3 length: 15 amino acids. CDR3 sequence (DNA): TGTGCCAGCAGTTCGTGGGGGGGCGAACATTCACCCCTCCACTTT. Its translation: CASSSWGGEHSPLHF.

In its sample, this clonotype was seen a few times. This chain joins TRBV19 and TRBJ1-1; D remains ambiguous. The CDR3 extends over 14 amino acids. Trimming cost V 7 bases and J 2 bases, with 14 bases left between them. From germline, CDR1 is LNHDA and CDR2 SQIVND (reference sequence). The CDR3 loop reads CASTGKERNTEAFF. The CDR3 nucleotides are TGTGCCAGTACCGGGAAGGAGAGAAACACTGAAGCTTTCTTT.

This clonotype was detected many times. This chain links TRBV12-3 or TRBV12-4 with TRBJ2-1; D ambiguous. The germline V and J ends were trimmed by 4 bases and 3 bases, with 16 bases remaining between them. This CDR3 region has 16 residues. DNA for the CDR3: TGTGCCAGCAGTTCCTCGATGGGATTGAACTACAATGAGCAGTTCTTC. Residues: CASSSSMGLNYNEQFF.

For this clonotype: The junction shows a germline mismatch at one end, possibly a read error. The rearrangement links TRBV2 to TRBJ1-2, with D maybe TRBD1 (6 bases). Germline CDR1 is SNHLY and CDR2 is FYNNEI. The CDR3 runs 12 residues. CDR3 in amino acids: CVSGGGAYGYTF. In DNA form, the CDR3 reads TGTGTCAGCGGGGGGGGCGCCTATGGCTACACCTTC.

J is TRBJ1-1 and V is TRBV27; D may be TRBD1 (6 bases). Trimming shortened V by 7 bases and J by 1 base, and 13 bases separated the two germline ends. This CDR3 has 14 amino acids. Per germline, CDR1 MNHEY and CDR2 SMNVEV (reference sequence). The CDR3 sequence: CASNRGAANTEAFF. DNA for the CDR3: TGTGCCAGCAACCGGGGGGCCGCGAACACTGAAGCTTTCTTT.

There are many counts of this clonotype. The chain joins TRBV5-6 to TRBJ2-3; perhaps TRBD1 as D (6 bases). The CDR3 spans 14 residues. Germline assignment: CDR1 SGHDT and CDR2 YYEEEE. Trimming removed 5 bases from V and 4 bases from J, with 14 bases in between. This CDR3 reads CASSTGRPADTQYF. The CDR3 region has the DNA TGTGCCAGCAGTACAGGGAGACCGGCAGATACGCAGTATTTT.

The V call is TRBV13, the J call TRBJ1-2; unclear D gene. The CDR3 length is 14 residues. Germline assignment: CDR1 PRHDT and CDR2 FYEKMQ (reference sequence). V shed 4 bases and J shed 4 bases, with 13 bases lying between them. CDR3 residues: CASSSGFTFYGYTF. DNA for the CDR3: TGTGCCAGCAGCTCCGGTTTTACCTTCTATGGCTACACCTTC.

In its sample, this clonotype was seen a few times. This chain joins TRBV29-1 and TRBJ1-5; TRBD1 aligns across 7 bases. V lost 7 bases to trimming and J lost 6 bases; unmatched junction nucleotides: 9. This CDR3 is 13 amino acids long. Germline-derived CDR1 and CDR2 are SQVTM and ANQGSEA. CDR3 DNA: TGCAGCGCAAGACAGGGTATGGGTCAGCCCCAGCATTTT. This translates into CSARQGMGQPQHF.

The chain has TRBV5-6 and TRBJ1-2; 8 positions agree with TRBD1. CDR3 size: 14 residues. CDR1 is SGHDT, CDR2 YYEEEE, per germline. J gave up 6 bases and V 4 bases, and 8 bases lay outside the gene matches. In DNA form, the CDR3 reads TGTGCCAGCAGCGCCGGACAGGGAGTACATGGCTACACCTTC. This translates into CASSAGQGVHGYTF.

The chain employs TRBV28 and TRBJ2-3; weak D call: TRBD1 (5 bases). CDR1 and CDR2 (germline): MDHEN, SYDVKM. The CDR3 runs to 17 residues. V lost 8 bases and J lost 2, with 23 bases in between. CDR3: CASRSRQTYPDTDTQYF. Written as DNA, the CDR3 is TGTGCCAGCCGCTCGCGACAGACTTACCCTGACACAGATACGCAGTATTTT.

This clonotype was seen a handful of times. CDR3 sequence reads: CASSIPQFGYTF. The CDR3 coding sequence is TGTGCCAGTAGTATCCCGCAGTTTGGCTACACCTTC. The chain links TRBV19 to TRBJ1-2; D remains ambiguous. Trimming pared 3 bases from V and 7 bases from J, leaving 9 bases between. CDR3 length: 12 residues. Germline lookup yields CDR1 LNHDA and CDR2 SQIVND (reference sequence).

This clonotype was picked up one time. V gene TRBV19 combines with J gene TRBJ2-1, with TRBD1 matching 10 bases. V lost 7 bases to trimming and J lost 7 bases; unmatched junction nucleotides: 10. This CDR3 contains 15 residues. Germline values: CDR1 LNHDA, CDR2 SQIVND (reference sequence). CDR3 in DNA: TGTGCCAGTAATTTCTCCGGGACAGGGGTGAATGAGCAGTTCTTC. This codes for CASNFSGTGVNEQFF.

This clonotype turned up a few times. Written as DNA, the CDR3 is TGTGCCAGTGGACCTTACCCGGCCTACGAGCAGTACTTC. It codes for CASGPYPAYEQYF. This rearrangement joins TRBV19 to TRBJ2-7, with D unclear. CDR1 LNHDA and CDR2 SQIVND come from the germline V gene (reference sequence). V was pared by 8 bases and J by 2 bases, with 13 bases between. The CDR3 is 13 residues long.

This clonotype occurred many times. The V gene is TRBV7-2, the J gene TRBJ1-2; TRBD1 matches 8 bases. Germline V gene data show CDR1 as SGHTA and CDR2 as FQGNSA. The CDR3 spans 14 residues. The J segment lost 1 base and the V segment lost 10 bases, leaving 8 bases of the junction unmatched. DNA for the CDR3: TGTGCCACGCAAGGGACAGGACTTAACTATGGCTACACCTTC. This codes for CATQGTGLNYGYTF.

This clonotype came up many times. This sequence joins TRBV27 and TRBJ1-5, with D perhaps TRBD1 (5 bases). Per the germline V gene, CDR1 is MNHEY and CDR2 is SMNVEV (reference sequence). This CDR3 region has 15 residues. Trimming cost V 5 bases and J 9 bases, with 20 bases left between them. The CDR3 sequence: CASSPSGTGGSPQHF. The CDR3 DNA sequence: TGTGCCAGCAGTCCCTCCGGGACTGGAGGATCGCCCCAGCATTTT.

The CDR3 sequence: CASSVETGLSTDTQYF. The CDR3 DNA reads as TGTGCCAGCAGCGTAGAGACAGGACTATCCACAGATACGCAGTATTTT. The chain employs TRBV9 and TRBJ2-3; D may correspond to TRBD1 or TRBD2 (6 bases each). Germline V gives CDR1 SGDLS, CDR2 YYNGEE. V dropped 0 bases and J dropped 2 bases, with 13 bases sitting between them. This CDR3 has 16 amino acids.

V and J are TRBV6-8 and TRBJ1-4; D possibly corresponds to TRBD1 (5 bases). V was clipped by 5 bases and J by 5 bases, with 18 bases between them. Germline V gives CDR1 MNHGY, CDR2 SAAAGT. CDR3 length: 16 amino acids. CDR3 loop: CASSPSSPWGNEKLFF. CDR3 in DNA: TGTGCCAGCAGTCCTTCATCGCCCTGGGGGAATGAAAAACTGTTTTTT.

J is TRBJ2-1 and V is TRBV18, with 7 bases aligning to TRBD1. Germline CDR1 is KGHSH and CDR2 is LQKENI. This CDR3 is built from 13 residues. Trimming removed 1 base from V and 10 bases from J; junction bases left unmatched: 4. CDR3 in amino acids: CASSPQGGLEQFF. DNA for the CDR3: TGTGCCAGCTCACCACAAGGGGGCCTCGAGCAGTTCTTC. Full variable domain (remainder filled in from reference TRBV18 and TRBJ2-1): NAGVMQNPRHLVRRRGQEARLRCSPMKGHSHVYWYRQLPEEGLKFMVYLQKENIIDESGMPKERFSAEFPKEGPSILRIQQVVRGDSAAYFCASSPQGGLEQFFGPGTRLTVL.

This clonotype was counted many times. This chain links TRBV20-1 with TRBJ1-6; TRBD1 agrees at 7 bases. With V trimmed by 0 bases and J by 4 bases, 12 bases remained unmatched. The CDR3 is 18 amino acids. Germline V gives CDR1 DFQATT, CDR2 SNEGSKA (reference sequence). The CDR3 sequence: CSARDRDSPIEYNSPLHF. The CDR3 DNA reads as TGCAGTGCTAGAGATAGGGACAGCCCTATCGAATATAATTCACCCCTCCACTTT.

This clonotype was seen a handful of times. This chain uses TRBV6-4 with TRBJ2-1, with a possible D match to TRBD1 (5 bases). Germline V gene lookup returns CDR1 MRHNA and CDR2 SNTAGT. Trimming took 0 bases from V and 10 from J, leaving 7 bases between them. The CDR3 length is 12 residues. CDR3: CASSDSGQEQFF. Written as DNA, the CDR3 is TGTGCCAGCAGTGACTCGGGGCAGGAGCAGTTCTTC.

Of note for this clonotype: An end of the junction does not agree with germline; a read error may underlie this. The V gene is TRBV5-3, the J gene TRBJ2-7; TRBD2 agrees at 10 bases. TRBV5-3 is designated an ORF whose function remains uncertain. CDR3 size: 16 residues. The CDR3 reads CASSLPRLAGYYEQYF. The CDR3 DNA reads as TGTGCCAGCAGCTTGCCTCGACTAGCGGGTTACTACGAGCAGTACTTC.